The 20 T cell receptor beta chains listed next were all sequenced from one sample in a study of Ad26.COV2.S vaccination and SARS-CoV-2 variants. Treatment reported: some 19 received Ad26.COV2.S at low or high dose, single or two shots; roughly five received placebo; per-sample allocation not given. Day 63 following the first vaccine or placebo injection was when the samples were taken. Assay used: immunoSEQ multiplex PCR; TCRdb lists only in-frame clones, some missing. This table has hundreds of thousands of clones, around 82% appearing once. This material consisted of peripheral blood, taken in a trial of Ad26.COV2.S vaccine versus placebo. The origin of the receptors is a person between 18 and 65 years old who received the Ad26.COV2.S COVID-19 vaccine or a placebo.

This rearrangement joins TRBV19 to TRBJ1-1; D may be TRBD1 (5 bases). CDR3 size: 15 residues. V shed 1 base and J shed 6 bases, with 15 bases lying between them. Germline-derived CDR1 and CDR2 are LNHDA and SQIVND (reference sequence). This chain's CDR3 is CASSIGQGRVAEAFF. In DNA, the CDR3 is TGTGCCAGTAGTATAGGTCAGGGACGTGTGGCTGAAGCTTTCTTT.

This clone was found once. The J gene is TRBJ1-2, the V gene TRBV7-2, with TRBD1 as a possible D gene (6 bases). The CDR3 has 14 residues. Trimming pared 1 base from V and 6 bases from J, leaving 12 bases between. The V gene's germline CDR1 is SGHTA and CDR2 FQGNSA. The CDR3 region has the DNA TGTGCCAGCAGCTTAGGGCAGGGGTGGGATGGCTACACCTTC. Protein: CASSLGQGWDGYTF.

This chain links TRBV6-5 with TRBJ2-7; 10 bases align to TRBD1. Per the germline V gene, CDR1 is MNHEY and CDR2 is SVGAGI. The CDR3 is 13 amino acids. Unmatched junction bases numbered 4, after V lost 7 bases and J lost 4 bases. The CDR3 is CASKGQGWYEQYF. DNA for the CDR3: TGTGCCAGCAAGGGACAGGGGTGGTACGAGCAGTACTTC.

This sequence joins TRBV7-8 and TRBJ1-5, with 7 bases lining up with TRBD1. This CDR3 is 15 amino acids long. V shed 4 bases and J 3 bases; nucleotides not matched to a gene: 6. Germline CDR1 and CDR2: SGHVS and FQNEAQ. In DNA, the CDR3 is TGTGCCAGCAGCTCGGGACAGACTTACAATCAGCCCCAGCATTTT. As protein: CASSSGQTYNQPQHF.

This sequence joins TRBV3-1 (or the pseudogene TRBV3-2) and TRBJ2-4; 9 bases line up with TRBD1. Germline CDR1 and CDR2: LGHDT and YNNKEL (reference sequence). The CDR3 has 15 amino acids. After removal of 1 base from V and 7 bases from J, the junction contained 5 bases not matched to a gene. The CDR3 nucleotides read TGTGCCAGCAGCCAAGTAGGGACAGGGAAGAACATTCAGTACTTC. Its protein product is CASSQVGTGKNIQYF.

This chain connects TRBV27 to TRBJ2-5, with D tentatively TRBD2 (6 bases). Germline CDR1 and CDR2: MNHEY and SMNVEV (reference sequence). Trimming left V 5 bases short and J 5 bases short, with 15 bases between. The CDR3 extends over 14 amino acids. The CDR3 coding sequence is TGTGCCAGCAGTAGGGGACTCCTGGGGGAGACCCAGTACTTC. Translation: CASSRGLLGETQYF.

The CDR3: CASRGQGPLNYGYTF. The CDR3 nucleotides read TGTGCCAGCCGAGGGCAGGGCCCTCTTAACTATGGCTACACCTTC. The J gene is TRBJ1-2, the V gene TRBV11-3; D perhaps matches TRBD1 (5 bases). This CDR3 region has 15 residues. V lost 8 bases and J lost 1, with 17 bases in between. The germline V gene encodes CDR1 SGHNT and CDR2 YENEEA.

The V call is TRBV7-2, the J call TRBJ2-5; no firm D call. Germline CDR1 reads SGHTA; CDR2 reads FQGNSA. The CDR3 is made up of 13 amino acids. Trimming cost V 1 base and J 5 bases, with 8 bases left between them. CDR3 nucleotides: TGTGCCAGCAGCTTAGAGGTGCCCGAGACCCAGTACTTC. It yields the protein CASSLEVPETQYF.

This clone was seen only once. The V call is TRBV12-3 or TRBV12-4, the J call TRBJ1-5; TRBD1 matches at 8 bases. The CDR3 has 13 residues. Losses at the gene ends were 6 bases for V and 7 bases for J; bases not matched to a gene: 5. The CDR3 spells CASSQTGAQPQHF. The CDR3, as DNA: TGTGCCAGCAGCCAGACAGGGGCCCAGCCCCAGCATTTT.

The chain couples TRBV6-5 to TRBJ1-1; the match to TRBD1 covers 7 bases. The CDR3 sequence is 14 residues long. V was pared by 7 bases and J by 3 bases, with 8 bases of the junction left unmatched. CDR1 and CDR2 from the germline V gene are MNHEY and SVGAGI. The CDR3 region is CASNPDDRDTEAFF. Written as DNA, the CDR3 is TGTGCCAGCAATCCAGATGACAGGGACACTGAAGCTTTCTTT.

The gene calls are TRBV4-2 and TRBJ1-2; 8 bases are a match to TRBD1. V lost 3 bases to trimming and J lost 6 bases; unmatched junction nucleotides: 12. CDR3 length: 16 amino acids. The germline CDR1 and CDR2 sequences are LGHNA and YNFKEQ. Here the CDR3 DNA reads TGTGCCAGCAGCCATCCTAGGGGCAGACAGGGGAATGGCTACACCTTC. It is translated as CASSHPRGRQGNGYTF.

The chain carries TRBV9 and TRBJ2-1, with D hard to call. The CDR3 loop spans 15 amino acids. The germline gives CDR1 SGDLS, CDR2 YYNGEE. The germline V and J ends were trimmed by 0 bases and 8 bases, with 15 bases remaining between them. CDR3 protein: CASSVADKRVHEQFF. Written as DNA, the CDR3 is TGTGCCAGCAGCGTAGCGGATAAACGGGTCCATGAGCAGTTCTTC. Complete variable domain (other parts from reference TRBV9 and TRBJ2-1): DSGVTQTPKHLITATGQRVTLRCSPRSGDLSVYWYQQSLDQGLQFLIQYYNGEERAKGNILERFSAQQFPDLHSELNLSSLELGDSALYFCASSVADKRVHEQFFGPGTRLTVL.

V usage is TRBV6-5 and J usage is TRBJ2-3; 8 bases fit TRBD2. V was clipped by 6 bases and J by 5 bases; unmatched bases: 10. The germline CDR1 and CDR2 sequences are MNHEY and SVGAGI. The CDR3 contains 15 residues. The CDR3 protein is CASRPTGGPVDTQYF. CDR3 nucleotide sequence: TGTGCCAGCAGACCAACGGGAGGGCCCGTAGATACGCAGTATTTT.

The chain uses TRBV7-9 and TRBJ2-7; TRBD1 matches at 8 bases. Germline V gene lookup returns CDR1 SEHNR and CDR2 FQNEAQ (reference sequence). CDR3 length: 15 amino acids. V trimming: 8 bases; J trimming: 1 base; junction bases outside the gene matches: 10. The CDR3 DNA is TGTGCCAGCGGCACCGGACAGGGTGCTTCCTACGAGCAGTACTTC. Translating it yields CASGTGQGASYEQYF.

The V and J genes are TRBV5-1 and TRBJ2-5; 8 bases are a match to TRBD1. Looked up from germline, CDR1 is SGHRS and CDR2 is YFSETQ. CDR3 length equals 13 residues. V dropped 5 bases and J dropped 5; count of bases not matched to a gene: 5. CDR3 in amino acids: CASSMGTGETQYF. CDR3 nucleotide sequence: TGCGCCAGCAGTATGGGGACAGGCGAGACCCAGTACTTC.

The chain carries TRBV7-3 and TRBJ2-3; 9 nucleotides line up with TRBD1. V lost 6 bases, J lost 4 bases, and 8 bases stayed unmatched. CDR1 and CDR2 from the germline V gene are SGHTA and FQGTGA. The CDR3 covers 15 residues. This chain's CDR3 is CASRQQGARADTQYF. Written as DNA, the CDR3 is TGTGCCAGCAGGCAACAGGGGGCCCGGGCAGATACGCAGTATTTT.

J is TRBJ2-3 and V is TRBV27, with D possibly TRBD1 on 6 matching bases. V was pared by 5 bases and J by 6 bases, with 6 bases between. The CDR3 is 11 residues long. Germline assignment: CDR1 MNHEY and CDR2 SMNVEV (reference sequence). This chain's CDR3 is CASSQGDTQYF. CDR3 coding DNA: TGTGCCAGCAGTCAGGGGGATACGCAGTATTTT.

CDR3 nucleotide sequence: TGTGCCAGCAGTTTTGCGGGAGGTAGGGCAGATACGCAGTATTTT. This gives the protein CASSFAGGRADTQYF. The J gene is TRBJ2-3, the V gene TRBV27; 8 nucleotides line up with TRBD2. Trimming took 3 bases from V and 4 from J; bases not matched to a gene: 6. CDR1 is MNHEY, CDR2 SMNVEV, per germline (reference sequence). The CDR3 sequence is 15 residues long.

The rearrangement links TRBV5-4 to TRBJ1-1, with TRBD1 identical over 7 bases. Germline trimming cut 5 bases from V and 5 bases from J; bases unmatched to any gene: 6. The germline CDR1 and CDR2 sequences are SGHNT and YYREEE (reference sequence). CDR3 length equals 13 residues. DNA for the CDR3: TGTGCCAGCAGTTTTGACAGGGATACTGAAGCTTTCTTT. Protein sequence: CASSFDRDTEAFF. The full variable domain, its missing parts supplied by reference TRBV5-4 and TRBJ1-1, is ETGVTQSPTHLIKTRGQQVTLRCSSQSGHNTVSWYQQALGQGPQFIFQYYREEENGRGNFPPRFSGLQFPNYSSELNVNALELDDSALYLCASSFDRDTEAFFGQGTRLTVV.

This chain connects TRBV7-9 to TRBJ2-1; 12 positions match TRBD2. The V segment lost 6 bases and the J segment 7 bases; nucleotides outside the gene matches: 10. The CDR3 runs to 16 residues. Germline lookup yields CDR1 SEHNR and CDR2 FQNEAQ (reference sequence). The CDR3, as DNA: TGTGCCAGCAGAGTACTAGCGGGGGGCCCTTGGAATGAGCAGTTCTTC. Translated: CASRVLAGGPWNEQFF.